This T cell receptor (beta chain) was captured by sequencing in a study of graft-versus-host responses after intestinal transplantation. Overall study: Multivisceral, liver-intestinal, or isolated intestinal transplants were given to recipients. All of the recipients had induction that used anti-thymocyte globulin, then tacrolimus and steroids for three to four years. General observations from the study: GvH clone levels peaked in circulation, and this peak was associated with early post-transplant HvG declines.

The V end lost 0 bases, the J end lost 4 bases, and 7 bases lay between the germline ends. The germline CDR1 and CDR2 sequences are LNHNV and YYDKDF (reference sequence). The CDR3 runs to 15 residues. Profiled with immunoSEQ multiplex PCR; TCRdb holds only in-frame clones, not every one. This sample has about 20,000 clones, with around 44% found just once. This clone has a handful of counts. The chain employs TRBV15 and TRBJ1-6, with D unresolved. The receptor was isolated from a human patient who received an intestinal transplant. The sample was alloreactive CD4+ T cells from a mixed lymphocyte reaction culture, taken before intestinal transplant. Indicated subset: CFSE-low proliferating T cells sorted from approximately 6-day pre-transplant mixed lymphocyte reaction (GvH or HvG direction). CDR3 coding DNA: TGTGCCACCAGCAGAGATAGAACTTATAATTCACCCCTCCACTTT. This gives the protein CATSRDRTYNSPLHF.